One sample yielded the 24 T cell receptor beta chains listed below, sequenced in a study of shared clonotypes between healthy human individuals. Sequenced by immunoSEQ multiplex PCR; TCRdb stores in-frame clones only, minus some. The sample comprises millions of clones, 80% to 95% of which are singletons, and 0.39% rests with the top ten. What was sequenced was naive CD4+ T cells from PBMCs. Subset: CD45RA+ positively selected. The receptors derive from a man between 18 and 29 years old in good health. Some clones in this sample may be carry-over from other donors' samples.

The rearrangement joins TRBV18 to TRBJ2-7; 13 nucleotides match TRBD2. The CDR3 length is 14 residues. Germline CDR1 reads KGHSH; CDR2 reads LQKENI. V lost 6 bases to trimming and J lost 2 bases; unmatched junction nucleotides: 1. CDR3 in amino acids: CASSGLAGAYEQYF. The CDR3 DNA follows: TGTGCCAGCTCCGGACTAGCGGGAGCCTACGAGCAGTACTTC.

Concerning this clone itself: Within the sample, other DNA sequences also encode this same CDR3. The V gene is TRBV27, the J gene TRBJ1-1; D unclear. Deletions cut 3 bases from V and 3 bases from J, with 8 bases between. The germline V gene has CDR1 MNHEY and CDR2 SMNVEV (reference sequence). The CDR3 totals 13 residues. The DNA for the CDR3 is TGTGCCAGCAGTTTCAGAAGACACACTGAAGCTTTCTTT. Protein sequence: CASSFRRHTEAFF.

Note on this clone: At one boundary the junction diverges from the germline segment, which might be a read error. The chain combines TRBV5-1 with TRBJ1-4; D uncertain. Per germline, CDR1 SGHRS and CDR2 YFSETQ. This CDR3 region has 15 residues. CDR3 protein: CASSLLTGTSEKLFF. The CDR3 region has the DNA TGCGCCAGCAGCTTGCTCACGGGTACTAGTGAAAAACTGTTTTTT.

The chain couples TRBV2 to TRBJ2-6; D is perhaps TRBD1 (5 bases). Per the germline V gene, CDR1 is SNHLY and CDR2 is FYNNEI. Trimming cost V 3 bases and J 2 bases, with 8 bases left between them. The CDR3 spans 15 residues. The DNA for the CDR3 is TGTGCCAGCAGTGACCAGGGAACTGGGGCCAACGTCCTGACTTTC. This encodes CASSDQGTGANVLTF.

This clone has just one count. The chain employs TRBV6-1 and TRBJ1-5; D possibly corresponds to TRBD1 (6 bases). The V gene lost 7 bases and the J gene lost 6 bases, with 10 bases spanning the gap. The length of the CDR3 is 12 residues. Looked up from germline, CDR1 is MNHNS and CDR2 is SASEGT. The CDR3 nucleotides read TGTGCCAGCAAGCGCAGGGGTCAGCCCCAGCATTTT. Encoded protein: CASKRRGQPQHF.

This CDR3 reads CASSVGGITEAFF. The CDR3 DNA sequence: TGTGCCAGCAGTGTAGGGGGTATCACTGAAGCTTTCTTT. This chain uses TRBV28 with TRBJ1-1; TRBD1 is a possible D gene (6 bases). The V end was cut by 5 bases, the J end by 4 bases, with 11 bases between. The CDR3 totals 13 residues. The V gene's germline CDR1 is MDHEN and CDR2 SYDVKM.

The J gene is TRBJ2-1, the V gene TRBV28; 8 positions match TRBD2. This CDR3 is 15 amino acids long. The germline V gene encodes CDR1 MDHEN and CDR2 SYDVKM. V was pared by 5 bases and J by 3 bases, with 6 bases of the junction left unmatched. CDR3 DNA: TGTGCCAGCAGTCAGGCGGGAGGCAACTACAATGAGCAGTTCTTC. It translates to CASSQAGGNYNEQFF.

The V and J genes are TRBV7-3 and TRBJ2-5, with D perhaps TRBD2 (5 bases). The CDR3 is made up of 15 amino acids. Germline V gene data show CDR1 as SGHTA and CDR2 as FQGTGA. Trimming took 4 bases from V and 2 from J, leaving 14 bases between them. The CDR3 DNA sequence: TGTGCCAGCAGCTCGACGAGCGGACCACAAGAGACCCAGTACTTC. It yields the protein CASSSTSGPQETQYF.

The DNA of the CDR3 is TGTGCTAGTGGTTTGGTACTAGCGGGAGGCCCCAGGACCCAGTACTTC. Protein: CASGLVLAGGPRTQYF. The chain combines TRBV12-5 with TRBJ2-5; 12 positions agree with TRBD2. The CDR3 extends over 16 amino acids. The germline CDR1 and CDR2 sequences are LGHNT and FRNRAP. With V trimmed by 0 bases and J by 7 bases, 6 bases remained unmatched.

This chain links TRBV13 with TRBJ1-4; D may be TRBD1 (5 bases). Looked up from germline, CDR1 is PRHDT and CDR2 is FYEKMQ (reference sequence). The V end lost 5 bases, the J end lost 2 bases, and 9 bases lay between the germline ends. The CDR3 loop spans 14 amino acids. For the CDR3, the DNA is TGTGCCAGCAGCCTCCGGGGGACTAATGAAAAACTGTTTTTT. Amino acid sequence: CASSLRGTNEKLFF.

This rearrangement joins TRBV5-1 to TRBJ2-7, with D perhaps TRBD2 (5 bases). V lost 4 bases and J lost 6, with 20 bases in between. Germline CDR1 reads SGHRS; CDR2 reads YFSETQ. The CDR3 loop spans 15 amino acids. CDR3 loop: CASSGRWPAGFEQYF. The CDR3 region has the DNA TGCGCCAGCAGCGGGCGGTGGCCCGCGGGTTTCGAGCAGTACTTC.

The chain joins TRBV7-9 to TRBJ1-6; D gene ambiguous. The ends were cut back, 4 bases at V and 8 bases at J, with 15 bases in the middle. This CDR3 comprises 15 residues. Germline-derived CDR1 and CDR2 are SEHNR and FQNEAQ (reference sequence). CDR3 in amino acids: CASSSEAGEDSPLHF. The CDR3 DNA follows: TGTGCCAGCAGCTCTGAAGCTGGAGAGGATTCACCCCTCCACTTT.

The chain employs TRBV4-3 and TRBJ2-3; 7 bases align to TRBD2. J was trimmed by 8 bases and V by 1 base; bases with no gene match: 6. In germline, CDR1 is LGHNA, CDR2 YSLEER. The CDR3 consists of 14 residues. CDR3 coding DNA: TGCGCCAGCAGCCAAGTGGGGGGGATAGGTACGCAGTATTTT. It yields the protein CASSQVGGIGTQYF.

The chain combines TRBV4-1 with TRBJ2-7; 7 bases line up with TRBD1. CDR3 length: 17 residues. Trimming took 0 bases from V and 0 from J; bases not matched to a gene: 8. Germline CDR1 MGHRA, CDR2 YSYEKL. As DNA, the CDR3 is TGCGCCAGCAGCCAAGATTTCGGACAGGCGTACTCCTACGAGCAGTACTTC. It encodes CASSQDFGQAYSYEQYF.

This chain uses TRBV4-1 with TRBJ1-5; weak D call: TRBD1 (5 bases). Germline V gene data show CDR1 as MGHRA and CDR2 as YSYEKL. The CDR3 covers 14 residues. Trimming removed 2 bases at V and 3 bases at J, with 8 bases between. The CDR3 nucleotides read TGCGCCAGCAGCCAATCACAGGTCAATCAGCCCCAGCATTTT. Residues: CASSQSQVNQPQHF.

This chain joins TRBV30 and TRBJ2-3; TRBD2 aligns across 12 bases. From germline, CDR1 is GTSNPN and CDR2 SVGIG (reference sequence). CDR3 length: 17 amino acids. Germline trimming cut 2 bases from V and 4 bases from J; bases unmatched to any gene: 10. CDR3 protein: CAWSLTRTSGKADTQYF. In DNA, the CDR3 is TGTGCCTGGAGTTTAACCCGGACTAGCGGGAAGGCAGATACGCAGTATTTT. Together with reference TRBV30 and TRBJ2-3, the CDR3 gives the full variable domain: SQTIHQWPATLVQPVGSPLSLECTVEGTSNPNLYWYRQAAGRGLQLLFYSVGIGQISSEVPQNLSASRPQDRQFILSSKKLLLSDSGFYLCAWSLTRTSGKADTQYFGPGTRLTVL.

The CDR3 DNA follows: TGTGCCAGCAGCCACGGAACCCTCCCGGGCACTGAAGCTTTCTTT. Translation: CASSHGTLPGTEAFF. The gene calls are TRBV11-2 and TRBJ1-1, with no clear D. The germline V gene has CDR1 SGHAT and CDR2 FQNNGV. This CDR3 region has 15 residues. V lost 5 bases and J lost 4, with 17 bases in between.

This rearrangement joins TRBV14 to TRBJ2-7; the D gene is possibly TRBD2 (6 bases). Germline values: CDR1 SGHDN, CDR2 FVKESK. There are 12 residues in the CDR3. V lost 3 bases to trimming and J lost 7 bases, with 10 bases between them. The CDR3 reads CASSHVEGEQYF. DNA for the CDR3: TGTGCCAGCAGCCACGTGGAGGGGGAGCAGTACTTC. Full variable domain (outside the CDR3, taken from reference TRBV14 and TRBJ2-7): EAGVTQFPSHSVIEKGQTVTLRCDPISGHDNLYWYRRVMGKEIKFLLHFVKESKQDESGMPNNRFLAERTGGTYSTLKVQPAELEDSGVYFCASSHVEGEQYFGPGTRLTVT.

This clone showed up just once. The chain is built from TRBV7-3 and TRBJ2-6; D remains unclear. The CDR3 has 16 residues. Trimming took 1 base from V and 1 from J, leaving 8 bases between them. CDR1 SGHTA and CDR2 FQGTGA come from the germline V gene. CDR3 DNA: TGTGCCAGCAGCTTAATTCCTGAATCTGGGGCCAACGTCCTGACTTTC. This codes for CASSLIPESGANVLTF.

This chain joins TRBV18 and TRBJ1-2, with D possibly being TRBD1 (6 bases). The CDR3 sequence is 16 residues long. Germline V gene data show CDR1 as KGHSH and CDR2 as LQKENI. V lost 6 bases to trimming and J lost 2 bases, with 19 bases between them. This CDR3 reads CASSFKGGHSNYGYTF. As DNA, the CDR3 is TGTGCCAGCTCGTTTAAAGGGGGACACTCCAACTATGGCTACACCTTC.

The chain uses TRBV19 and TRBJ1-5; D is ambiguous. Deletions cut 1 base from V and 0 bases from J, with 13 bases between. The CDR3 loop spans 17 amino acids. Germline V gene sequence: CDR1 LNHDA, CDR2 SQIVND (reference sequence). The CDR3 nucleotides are TGTGCCAGTAGTATAGTCGGCAGTGGGTATAGCAATCAGCCCCAGCATTTT. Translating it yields CASSIVGSGYSNQPQHF.

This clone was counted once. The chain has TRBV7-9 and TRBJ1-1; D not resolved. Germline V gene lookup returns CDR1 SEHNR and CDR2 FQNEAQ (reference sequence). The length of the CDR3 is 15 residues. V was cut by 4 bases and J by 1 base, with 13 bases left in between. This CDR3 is CASSSPTIRNTEAFF. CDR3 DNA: TGTGCCAGCAGCTCTCCGACAATTAGGAACACTGAAGCTTTCTTT.

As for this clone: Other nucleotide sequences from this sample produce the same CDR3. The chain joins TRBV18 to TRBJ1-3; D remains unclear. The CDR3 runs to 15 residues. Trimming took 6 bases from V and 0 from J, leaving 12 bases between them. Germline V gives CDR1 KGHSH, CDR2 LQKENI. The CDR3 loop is CASSPGESSGNTIYF. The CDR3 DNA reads TGTGCCAGCTCGCCCGGGGAAAGCTCTGGAAACACCATATATTTT. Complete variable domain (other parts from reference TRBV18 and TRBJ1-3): NAGVMQNPRHLVRRRGQEARLRCSPMKGHSHVYWYRQLPEEGLKFMVYLQKENIIDESGMPKERFSAEFPKEGPSILRIQQVVRGDSAAYFCASSPGESSGNTIYFGEGSWLTVV.

The CDR3 region has the DNA TGTGCCAGCAGCTTTAGGAGACAGGACCTATACAATGAGCAGTTCTTC. This sequence encodes CASSFRRQDLYNEQFF. The chain couples TRBV11-2 to TRBJ2-1; D perhaps matches TRBD1 (6 bases). CDR3 length: 16 amino acids. With 3 bases removed from V and 4 bases from J, the gap between germline ends came to 16 bases. Germline values: CDR1 SGHAT, CDR2 FQNNGV.